Detailed here is one T cell receptor beta chain. This clone came up a few times. The specificity of this receptor is unknown. No clone much larger than this one lies a single base away; base qualities are absent. Receptor libraries were prepared by the immunoSEQ multiplex PCR assay. For the multiplex PCR, a mixture combining 60 forward primers for TCR Vbeta segments and 13 reverse primers for TCR Jbeta segments was used. The CDR3 region of rearranged TCR beta genes was amplified from genomic DNA by a multiplex PCR assay. Amplified TCR beta libraries were sequenced as 87-base-pair reads on the Illumina HiSeq System. From the authors' description of their analysis: Across the roughly 640 repertoires, a later analysis counted approximately 75 million unique TCR beta chains, 9 million to 14 million of which were shared by at least two donors. To remove PCR and sequencing errors, raw reads were error-corrected and collapsed into unique sequences using a nearest-neighbor algorithm that merged closely related sequences. To assign V, D and J gene segments, CDR3 sequences were aligned to IMGT reference sequences. For a sequence to be retained, at least a six-nucleotide match to both a V gene segment and a J gene segment was required. A rearrangement counted as productive if the CDR3 had no stop codons and remained in frame with V and J, and every other rearrangement counted as non-productive. Following IMGT convention, CDR3 was defined as the stretch from the second conserved V-encoded cysteine up to the conserved J-encoded phenylalanine. The earlier analysis of about 640 of the donors excluded any sequence lacking an unambiguous match to a single V gene segment. An earlier analysis of several hundred of the donors classified V segments as functional when productive rearrangements were above 56.7% and as segregating when the standard deviation between donors was above 5%. A statistical classification framework was developed to diagnose cytomegalovirus status using the catalog of TCR beta chain sequences. In a later analysis, V and J genes were assigned by comparing TCR nucleotide sequences against IMGT/GENE-DB human TR gene sequences. A later analysis assigned CDR3 sequences and most-parsimonious VDJ recombination scenarios with the TCRdist pipeline. In a later analysis, each TCR beta chain was defined by its CDR3 amino acid sequence together with its V-gene family, and reads without a unique V-gene family were excluded. A later analysis removed 592 highly shared, low-generation-probability nucleotide sequences to deal with suspected cross-contamination and a sequencing artifact. In a later analysis, a clonal expansion index for each public chain was calculated from normalized within-repertoire ranks of inferred template counts. In a later analysis, generation probabilities were computed using a VDJ recombination model fitted to out-of-frame rearrangements, and the results were checked against IGoR. A later analysis scored TCR-TCR, TCR-HLA and TCR-CMV co-occurrence with hypergeometric tests, applying a repertoire-size bias correction to TCR pairs. To estimate false discovery rates, a later analysis permuted the HLA or CMV assignments 20 times. In a later analysis, co-occurring TCRs were grouped using DBSCAN, with TCRdist sequence similarity added in when clustering inside HLA-allele-positive subsets. Co-occurrence clustering excluded repertoires with fewer than 30,000 or more than 120,000 public chains, plus five with anomalous nucleotide sharing. The immuneACCESS repertoire file appears here via TCRdb, limited to in-frame rearrangements. These files lack a portion of the clones; in checked studies, under half of the deficit traces to unresolved V genes, and the cause of the others is not known. The V and J calls and clone size come from that table; D and trimming were worked out from the DNA. This sample holds 99,000 or so clones; 10% were observed only once. The top ten constitute 5.5% to 7.5% of the sample.

The germline V gene encodes CDR1 SGHRS and CDR2 YFSETQ. After removal of 4 bases from V and 7 bases from J, the junction retains 3 bases not matched to a gene. CDR3 length: 12 amino acids, cysteine to phenylalanine. The kept DNA is CDR3 alone, 36 bases in frame from the first base. This sample was taken from a study of cytomegalovirus exposure and HLA in healthy donors (dated by TCRdb to the late 2010s). A note on the overall study: According to an earlier analysis of 550 to 700 of the donors, some 170 million T cells yielded roughly 110 million unique TCR beta sequences and less than 300 Gb of sequence data. Five DR-DQ haplotypes were treated as single units for association and clustering because of strong linkage in the cohort. Both class I and class II loci were covered by HLA typing, at four-digit resolution. Alongside the repertoire data, information on donor age, sex, ethnicity and CMV serostatus was compiled. Among around 400 genotyped donors of the cohort, an average of around 240,000 unique TCR beta nucleotide sequences was sequenced per donor, of which about 19% were non-productive. Besides the first cohort of around 700 subjects, a separate validation cohort made up of 95 to 150 different subjects was used. A later genetic analysis took genome-wide SNP genotypes for about 55% of the roughly 700 donors and used that subset as a discovery cohort. In a later analysis, previously published TCR beta repertoires from about 670 donors were re-analyzed and high-resolution HLA genotyping was added so that TCR occurrence patterns could be studied. The later analysis used no new phenotypic data to find candidate immune exposures, relying instead on TCR beta sequences and their occurrence across donors. Every discovery cohort repertoire had been produced on one sequencing platform. The study aimed to test whether cataloging public T cell receptors could reveal signatures of past pathogen exposure. An earlier analysis of 500 to 750 of the donors applied high-throughput TCR beta sequencing to assess whether each TCR beta V gene segment acted as functional or pseudogenic. An early release covering over 500 HLA-typed donors comprised approximately 290 gigabases of sequencing data and approximately 80 million unique TCR sequences. Using immunosequencing, the study profiled T cell repertoires from 500 to 800 subjects and related those repertoires to cytomegalovirus serostatus. The genetic ancestry cluster associated with self-reported Caucasian donors included about 84% of the 300 to 400 genotyped donors. Typing coverage varied by locus: roughly 629-640 donors for A, B, C, DRB1 and DQB1; approximately 500 for DQA1; approximately 570 for DPA1; roughly 470 for DPB1. To predict cytomegalovirus infection status, the study combined high-throughput TCR immunosequencing, statistical association of individual TCRs with disease status, and machine learning. Beyond this particular receptor, the publication reports: A further reported finding was that TCR beta sequences accurately predicted the HLA-A and HLA-B alleles for most subjects in the first cohort. Linkage disequilibrium might explain the correlated functional status among segregating V segments, but an unknown experimental factor could not be ruled out. In this cohort, only TCR beta chains were sequenced, and detectable features were limited by the absence of alpha or paired-chain data. According to a later analysis, parvovirus B19, influenza, CMV and Epstein-Barr virus appeared linked to several top co-occurrence clusters. The only immune exposure information available for the cohort was CMV serostatus. Because counts were too low, 15 to 20 rarely observed V segments, including chromosome 9 orphons, were excluded from the earlier analysis of around 640 of the donors. According to a later analysis, most CMV-associated TCR beta chains appeared to be HLA-restricted, and the HLA associations seemed to be driven largely by CMV exposure. A cluster of highly shared sequence variants was judged likely to be a technical artifact of the sequencing pipeline. Specific HLA alleles were associated with around 18,000 TCR beta sequences at a false discovery rate of 0.05 in a later analysis. In a later analysis, TCR association rates were found to vary across HLA loci, with the most associated TCRs seen for DRB1 alleles and the fewest for HLA-C alleles. A total of 150 or so TCR beta chains were listed by the study as associated with cytomegalovirus. Compared with equally common non-associated chains, HLA-associated TCR beta chains in a later analysis were more clonally expanded and had lower generation probabilities. While some public TCRs were present in many individuals, most TCR sequences turned up only very rarely across donors. A few of the identified cytomegalovirus-associated TCR beta chains were confirmed in vitro to be specific for cytomegalovirus antigens. V-gene and J-gene trimming of TCR beta chains was associated with a missense DCLRE1C variant in a later genetic analysis, and the association was replicated in an independent cohort. Some IMGT-functional V segments, including TRBV6-2 and TRBV6-3, could not be told apart with the 87-base-pair reads, so those segments were excluded. Compared with the 666-donor mean, donors in an Asian-associated ancestry cluster had fewer N-insertions in productive TCRs, according to a later genetic analysis. The authors suggested that the approach could potentially be extended to other disease states and immunological phenotypes. Strong co-occurrence of HLA alleles, especially DR and DQ, made assigning TCR associations to individual alleles difficult. In both the original and validation cohorts, the classifier was reported to diagnose cytomegalovirus status with high specificity and sensitivity. HLA typing was unavailable for some donors at each locus, so association tests used only the typed subset. Roughly uniform sequencing depth across donors was assumed in presence/absence analyses, although this assumption may not hold. An earlier analysis of around 600 of the donors showed that most TCR beta V segments appeared in productive rearrangements either about 87% or about 30% of the time, which broadly matched IMGT annotations.

The cohort consisted of 670 or so healthy bone marrow donors. At the time of sampling, all cohort members were nominally healthy, though unrecorded immune exposures were likely present. The donor was CMV seropositive and was included in the group of approximately 300 seropositive cohort members. Each donor provided a peripheral blood sample, and peripheral blood mononuclear cells were used for TCR beta sequencing. The Qiagen DNeasy Blood Extraction Kit was used to extract genomic DNA from the blood cell samples. This receptor was obtained from a man in his forties in good health and CMV-seropositive. Here the chain combines TRBV5-1 and TRBJ1-2; the central 8 bases match TRBD1. Sequenced material: PBMCs. The CDR3 protein sequence reads: CASSQGAGGYTF. The nucleotides read TGCGCCAGCAGCCAGGGGGCGGGTGGCTACACCTTC.